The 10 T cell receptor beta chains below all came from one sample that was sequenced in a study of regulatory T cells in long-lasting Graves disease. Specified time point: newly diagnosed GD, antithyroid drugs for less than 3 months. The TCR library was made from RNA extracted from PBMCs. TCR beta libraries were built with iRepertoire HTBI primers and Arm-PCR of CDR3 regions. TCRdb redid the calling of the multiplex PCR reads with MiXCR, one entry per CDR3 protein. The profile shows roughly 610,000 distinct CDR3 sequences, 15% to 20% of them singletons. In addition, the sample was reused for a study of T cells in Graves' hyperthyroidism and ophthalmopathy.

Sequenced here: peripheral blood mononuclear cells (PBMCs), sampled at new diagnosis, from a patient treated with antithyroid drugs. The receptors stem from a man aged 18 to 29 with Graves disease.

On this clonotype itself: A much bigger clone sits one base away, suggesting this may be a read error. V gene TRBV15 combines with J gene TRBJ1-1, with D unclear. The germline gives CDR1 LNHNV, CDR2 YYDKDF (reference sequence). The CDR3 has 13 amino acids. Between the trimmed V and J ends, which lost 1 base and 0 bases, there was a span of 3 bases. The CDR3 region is CATSRGMNTEAFF. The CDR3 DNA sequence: TGTGCCACCAGCAGAGGAATGAACACTGAAGCTTTCTTT.

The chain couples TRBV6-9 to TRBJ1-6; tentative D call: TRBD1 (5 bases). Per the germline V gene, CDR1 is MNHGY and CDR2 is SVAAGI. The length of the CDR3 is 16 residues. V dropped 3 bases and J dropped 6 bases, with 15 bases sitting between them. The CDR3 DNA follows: TGTGCCAGCAGTTACGTTCGGGCAGGGCCTAATTCACCCCTCCACTTT. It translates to CASSYVRAGPNSPLHF.

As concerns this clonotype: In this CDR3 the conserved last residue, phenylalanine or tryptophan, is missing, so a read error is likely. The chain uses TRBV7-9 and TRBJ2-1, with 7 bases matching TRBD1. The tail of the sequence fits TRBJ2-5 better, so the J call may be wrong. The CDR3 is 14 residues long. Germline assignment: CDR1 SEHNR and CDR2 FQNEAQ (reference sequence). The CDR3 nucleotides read TGTGCCAGCAGCCTTCGGGACAGACAAGAGACCCAGTACCTC. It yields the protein CASSLRDRQETQYL.

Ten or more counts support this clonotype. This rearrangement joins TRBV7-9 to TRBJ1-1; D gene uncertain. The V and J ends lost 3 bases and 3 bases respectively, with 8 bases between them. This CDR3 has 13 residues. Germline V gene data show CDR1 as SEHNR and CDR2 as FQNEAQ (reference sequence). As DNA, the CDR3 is TGTGCCAGCAGCTTGGAAGATTACACTGAAGCTTTCTTT. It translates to CASSLEDYTEAFF.

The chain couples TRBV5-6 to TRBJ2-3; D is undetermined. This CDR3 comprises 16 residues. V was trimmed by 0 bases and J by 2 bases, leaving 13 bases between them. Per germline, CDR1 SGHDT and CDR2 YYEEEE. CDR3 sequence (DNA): TGTGCCAGCAGCTTGGAGGTCAGGCCACACACAGATACGCAGTATTTT. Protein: CASSLEVRPHTDTQYF.

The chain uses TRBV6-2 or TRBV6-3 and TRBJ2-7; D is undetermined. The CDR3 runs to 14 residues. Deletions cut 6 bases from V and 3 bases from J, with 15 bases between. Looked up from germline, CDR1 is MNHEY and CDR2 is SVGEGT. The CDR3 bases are TGTGCCAGCAGCCCGGTGGGAAATGACTACGAGCAGTACTTC. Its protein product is CASSPVGNDYEQYF.

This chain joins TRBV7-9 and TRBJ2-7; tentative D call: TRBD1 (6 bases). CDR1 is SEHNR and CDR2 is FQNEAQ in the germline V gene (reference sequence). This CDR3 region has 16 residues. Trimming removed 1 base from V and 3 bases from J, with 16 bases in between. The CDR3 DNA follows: TGTGCCAGCAGCTTAGTTGGAACAGGGTTGGGCTACGAGCAGTACTTC. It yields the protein CASSLVGTGLGYEQYF.

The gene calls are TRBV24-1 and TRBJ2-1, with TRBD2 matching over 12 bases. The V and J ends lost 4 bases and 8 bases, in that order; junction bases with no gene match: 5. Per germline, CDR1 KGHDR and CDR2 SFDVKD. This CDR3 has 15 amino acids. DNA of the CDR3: TGTGCCACCAGTGACCCCCGACTAGCGGGAGATGAGCAGTTCTTC. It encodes CATSDPRLAGDEQFF.

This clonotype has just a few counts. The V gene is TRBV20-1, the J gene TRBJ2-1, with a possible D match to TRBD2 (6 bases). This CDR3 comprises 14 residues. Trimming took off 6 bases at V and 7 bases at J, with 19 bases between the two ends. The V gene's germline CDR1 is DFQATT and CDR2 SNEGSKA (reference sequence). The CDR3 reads CSASRGTPNNEQFF. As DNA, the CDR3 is TGCAGTGCCTCCCGAGGGACTCCCAATAATGAGCAGTTCTTC.

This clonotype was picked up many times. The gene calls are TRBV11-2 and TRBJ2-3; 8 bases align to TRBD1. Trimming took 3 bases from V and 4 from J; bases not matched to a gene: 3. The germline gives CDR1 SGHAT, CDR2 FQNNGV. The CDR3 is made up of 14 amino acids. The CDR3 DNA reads TGTGCCAGCAGCTTCCAGGGGGCCGCAGATACGCAGTATTTT. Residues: CASSFQGAADTQYF.